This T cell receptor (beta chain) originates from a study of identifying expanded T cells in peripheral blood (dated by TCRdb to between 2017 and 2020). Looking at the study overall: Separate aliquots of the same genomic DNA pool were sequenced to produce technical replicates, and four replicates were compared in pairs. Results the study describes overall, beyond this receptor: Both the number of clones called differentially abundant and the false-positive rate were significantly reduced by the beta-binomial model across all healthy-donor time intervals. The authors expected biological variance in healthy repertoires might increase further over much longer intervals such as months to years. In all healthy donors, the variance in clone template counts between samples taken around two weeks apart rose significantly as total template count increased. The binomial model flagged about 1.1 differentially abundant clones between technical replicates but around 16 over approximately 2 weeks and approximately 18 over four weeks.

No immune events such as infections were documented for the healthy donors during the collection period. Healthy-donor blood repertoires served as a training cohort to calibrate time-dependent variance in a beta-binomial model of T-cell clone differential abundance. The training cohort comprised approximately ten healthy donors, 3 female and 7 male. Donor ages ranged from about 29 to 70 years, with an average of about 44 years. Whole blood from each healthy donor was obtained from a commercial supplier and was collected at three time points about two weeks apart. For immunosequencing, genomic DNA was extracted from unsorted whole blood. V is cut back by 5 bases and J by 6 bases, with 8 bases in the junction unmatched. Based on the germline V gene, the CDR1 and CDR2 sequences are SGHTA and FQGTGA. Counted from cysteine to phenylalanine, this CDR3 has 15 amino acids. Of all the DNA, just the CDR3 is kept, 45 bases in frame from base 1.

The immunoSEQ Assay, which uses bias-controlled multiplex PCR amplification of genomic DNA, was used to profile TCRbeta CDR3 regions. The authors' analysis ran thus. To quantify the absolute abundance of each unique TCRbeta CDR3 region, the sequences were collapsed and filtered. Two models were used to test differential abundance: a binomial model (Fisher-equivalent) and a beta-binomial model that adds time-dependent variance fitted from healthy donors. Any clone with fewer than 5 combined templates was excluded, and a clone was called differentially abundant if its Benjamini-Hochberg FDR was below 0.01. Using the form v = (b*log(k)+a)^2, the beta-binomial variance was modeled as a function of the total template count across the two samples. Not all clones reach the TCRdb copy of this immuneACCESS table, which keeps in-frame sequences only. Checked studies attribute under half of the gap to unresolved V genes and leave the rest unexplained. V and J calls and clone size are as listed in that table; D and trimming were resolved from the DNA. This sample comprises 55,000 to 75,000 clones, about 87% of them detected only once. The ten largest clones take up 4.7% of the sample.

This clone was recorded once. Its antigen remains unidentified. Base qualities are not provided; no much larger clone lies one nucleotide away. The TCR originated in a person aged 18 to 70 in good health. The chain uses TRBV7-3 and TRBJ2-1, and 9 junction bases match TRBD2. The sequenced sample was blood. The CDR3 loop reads CASSPSSGKPNEQFF. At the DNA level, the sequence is TGTGCCAGCAGCCCTTCTAGCGGGAAACCCAATGAGCAGTTCTTC. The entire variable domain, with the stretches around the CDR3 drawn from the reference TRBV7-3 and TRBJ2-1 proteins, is GAGVSQTPSNKVTEKGKYVELRCDPISGHTALYWYRQSLGQGPEFLIYFQGTGAADDSGLPNDRFFAVRPEGSVSTLKIQRTERGDSAVYLCASSPSSGKPNEQFFGPGTRLTVL.